This TCR beta chain derives from a study of chemoradiotherapy in HPV16-positive cancers. Study results and caveats: During treatment, candidate HPV-specific clones and E7-related motifs expanded in tumor. Better recurrence-free survival went with HPV-responsive T-cell expansion in HPV16-positive patients.

Comment on this clone: The target antigen is unknown.

The ends lost 4 bases at V and 8 bases at J; junction bases unmatched: 7. The CDR3 length is 15 residues. CDR1 is SGDLS, CDR2 YYNGEE, per germline. Only in-frame clones appear in the TCRdb table, and some are missing; sequencing was by immunoSEQ multiplex PCR. The repertoire holds approximately 19,000 clones, with approximately 83% as singletons. Samples were taken several times over chemoradiotherapy. The rearrangement joins TRBV9 to TRBJ2-1; 12 bases fit TRBD1. The receptor comes from a human donor with HPV-associated anogenital cancer. The sequencing used blood, collected from a patient who underwent chemoradiotherapy. The CDR3 loop is CASSSGTGGRDEQFF. The CDR3 DNA is TGTGCCAGCAGCTCAGGGACAGGGGGCCGCGATGAGCAGTTCTTC.